This TCR beta chain derives from a study of shared clonotypes between healthy human individuals (dated by TCRdb to 2019 to 2021). About the full investigation: The cohort included a few men and a couple of women between 18 and 49 years of age. To estimate repertoire size and how much clonotype sharing occurs between individuals, the study deeply sequenced the blood TCR repertoires of five healthy adults. For each donor, three plates each were used for CD4 naive and CD4 memory, two plates were used for CD8 naive, and one plate was used for CD8 memory. Libraries were prepared and TCR repertoires were sequenced by different laboratories using diverse techniques, in order to increase sequencing depth and limit assay-specific biases. Between about 0.94 and 8.9 billion PBMCs per donor were obtained by leukapheresis. On the study overall, not on this receptor specifically: Incomplete sequencing was indicated by rarefaction of sorted-subset datasets, despite the large sequencing depth. Based on pairwise subsampling, the degree of clonotype sharing among donors was expected to be affected by sequencing depth. Sampling was restricted to blood, and TCR repertoires in tissue are likely to differ from TCR repertoires in blood. Compared with non-shared clonotypes, clonotypes shared by all four sorted-subset donors had higher generation probabilities. The small number of donors limited the genetic and exposure-history diversity represented. Approximately 4.8% of naive CD4, 3.5% of naive CD8, around 2.3% of memory CD4, and about 0.4% of memory CD8 clonotypes were shared across a few donors. Estimated clonotype richness was generally larger for naive than for memory subsets.

The donors were healthy, HIV-negative adults with no recently reported acute infections or vaccinations. All donors were Caucasian adults living in Nashville, Tennessee, USA. CD4+ T cells were enriched by magnetic negative selection; naive cells were then positively selected on CD45RA, and the negative fraction formed the memory subset. After blood collection by leukapheresis, PBMCs were isolated using Ficoll-Histopaque density gradient centrifugation and then cryopreserved in the vapor phase of liquid nitrogen. Purity and quantity of every magnetically sorted T cell population were checked by analytical flow cytometry. Each sorted fraction had its genomic DNA isolated and then quantified by UV absorbance on a Nanodrop 2000c. Using the deep immunoSEQ assay, multiplex PCR amplified TCR CDR3 regions from genomic DNA. Extracted genomic DNA from each cell subset was distributed evenly across all wells of several immunoSEQ 96-well plates, and each plate was treated as a replicate. For sorted subsets, around 200 ng genomic DNA, equal to some 30,000 T cell genomes, was loaded into each replicate PCR. The purified libraries were quantified using a Qubit 3.0 fluorometer, sized with a Bioanalyzer 2100, and then quantified again using the KAPA Library Quantification kit. Every immunoSEQ 96-well plate was sequenced on a separate single-read 150-cycle Illumina NextSeq 550 flow cell. For the original study's pipeline: Because the immunoSEQ output included only junctional sequences and no quality scores, the filtering could not be the same as the filtering used for full-length reads. To assign V/J genes and CDR3, sequences were annotated against IMGT germline references using PyIR, a Python wrapper for IgBLAST v1.9. Reads with weak V/J assignments (E-value above 1e-6), missing CDR3, stop codons, out-of-frame junctions, or ambiguous translated residues were removed. A V3J clonotype was defined by an identical inferred V gene, J gene, and CDR3 amino acid sequence. Percentage overlap between repertoires was computed as shared unique clonotypes divided by the size of the smaller repertoire. Richness of each repertoire was evaluated using RTK rarefaction, the Chao1 estimator, and Recon v2.1 estimates of unobserved clonotypes. Generation probabilities for all TCRbeta clonotypes obtained by the gDNA method from four donors were computed using OLGA. In its TCRdb copy, this immuneACCESS table keeps in-frame sequences only and misses some clones. Where compared with another copy, unresolved V genes explain less than half of these, and the others have no known cause. The V and J calls and clone size were taken over from that table, and D and trimming were inferred from the DNA. This sample holds about 680,000 clones; roughly 70% were observed only once. The ten largest clones capture 1.5% to 2% of the sample.

As to this clone: It lacks a known antigen. Base qualities are not recorded, but no much larger clone differs from it by a single base.

The CDR3 holds 15 amino acids from the cysteine to the phenylalanine. Only the CDR3 region is kept as DNA, spanning 45 bases read in frame from base 1. V is cut back by 7 bases and J by 1 base, with 7 bases in the junction unmatched. The germline V gene sets CDR1 to SNHLY and CDR2 to FYNNEI. Sequenced input: memory CD4+ T cells sorted from blood. According to the study, the label for this sample's cell subset or site signals: CD45RA-negative fraction. The clonotype originates from a woman aged 30 to 39 in good health. The chain is encoded by TRBV2 joined to TRBJ2-3; 8 junctional bases match TRBD2. This receptor carries the CDR3 CASNRLATRTDTQYF. The DNA reads TGTGCCAGCAACAGACTAGCGACCCGCACAGATACGCAGTATTTT.